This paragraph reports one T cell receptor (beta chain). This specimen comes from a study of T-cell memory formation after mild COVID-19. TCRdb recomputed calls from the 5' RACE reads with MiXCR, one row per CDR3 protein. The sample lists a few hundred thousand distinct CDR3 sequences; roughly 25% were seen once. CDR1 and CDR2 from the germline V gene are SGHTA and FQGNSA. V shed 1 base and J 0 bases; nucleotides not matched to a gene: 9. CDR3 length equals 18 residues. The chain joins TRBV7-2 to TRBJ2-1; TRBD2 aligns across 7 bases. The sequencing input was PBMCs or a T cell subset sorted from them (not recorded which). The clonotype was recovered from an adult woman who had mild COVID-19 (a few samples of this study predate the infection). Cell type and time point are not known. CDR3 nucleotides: TGTGCCAGCAGCTTAGAGGCGCGGGGGAAACGCTCCTACAATGAGCAGTTCTTC. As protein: CASSLEARGKRSYNEQFF.